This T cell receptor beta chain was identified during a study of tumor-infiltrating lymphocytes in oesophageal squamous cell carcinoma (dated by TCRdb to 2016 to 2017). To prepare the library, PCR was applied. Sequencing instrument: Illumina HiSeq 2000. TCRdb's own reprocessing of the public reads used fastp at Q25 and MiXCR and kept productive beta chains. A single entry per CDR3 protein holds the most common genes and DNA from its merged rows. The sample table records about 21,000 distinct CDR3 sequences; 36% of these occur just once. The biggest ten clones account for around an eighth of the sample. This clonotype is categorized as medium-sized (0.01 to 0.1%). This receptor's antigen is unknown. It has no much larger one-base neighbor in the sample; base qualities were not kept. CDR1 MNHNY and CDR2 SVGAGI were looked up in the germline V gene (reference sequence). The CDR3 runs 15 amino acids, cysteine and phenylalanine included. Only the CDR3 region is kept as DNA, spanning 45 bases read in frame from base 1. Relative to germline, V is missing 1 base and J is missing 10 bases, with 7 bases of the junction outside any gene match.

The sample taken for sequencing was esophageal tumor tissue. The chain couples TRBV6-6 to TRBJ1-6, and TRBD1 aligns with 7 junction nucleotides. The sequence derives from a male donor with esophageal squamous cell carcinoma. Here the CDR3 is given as CASSYWTGRFSPLHF. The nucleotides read TGTGCCAGCAGTTACTGGACAGGAAGGTTCTCACCCCTCCACTTT.